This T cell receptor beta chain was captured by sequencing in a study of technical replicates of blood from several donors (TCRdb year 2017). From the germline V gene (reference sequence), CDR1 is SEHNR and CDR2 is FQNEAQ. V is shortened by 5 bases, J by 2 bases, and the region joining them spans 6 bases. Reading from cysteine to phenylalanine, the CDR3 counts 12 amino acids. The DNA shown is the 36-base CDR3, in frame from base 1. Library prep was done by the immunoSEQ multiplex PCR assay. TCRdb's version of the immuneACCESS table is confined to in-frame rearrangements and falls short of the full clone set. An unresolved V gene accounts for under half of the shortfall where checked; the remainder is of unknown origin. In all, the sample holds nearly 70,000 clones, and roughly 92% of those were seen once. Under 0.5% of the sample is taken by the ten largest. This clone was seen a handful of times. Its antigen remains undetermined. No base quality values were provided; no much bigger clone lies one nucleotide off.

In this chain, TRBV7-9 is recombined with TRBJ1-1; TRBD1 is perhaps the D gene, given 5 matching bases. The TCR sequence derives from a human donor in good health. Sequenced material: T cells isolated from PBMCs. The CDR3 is CASSRGNTEAFF. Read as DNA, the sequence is TGTGCCAGCAGCAGGGGTAACACTGAAGCTTTCTTT.